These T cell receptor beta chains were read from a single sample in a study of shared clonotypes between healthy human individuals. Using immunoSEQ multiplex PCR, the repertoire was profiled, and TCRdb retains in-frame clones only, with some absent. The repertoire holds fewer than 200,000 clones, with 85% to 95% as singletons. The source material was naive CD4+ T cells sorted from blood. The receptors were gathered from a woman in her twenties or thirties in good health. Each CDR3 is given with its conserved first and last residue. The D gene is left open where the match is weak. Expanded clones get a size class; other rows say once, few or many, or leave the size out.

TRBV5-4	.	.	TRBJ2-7	CASSLGGATYEQYF	TGTGCCAGCAGCTTGGGAGGGGCCACCTACGAGCAGTACTTC
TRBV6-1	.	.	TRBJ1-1	CASSERRLEAFF	TGTGCCAGCAGTGAAAGGCGACTTGAAGCTTTCTTT
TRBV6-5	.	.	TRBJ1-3	CASSYGASGNTIYF	TGTGCCAGCAGTTACGGAGCATCTGGAAACACCATATATTTT
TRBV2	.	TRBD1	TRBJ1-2	CASSGGTGVRHGYTF	TGTGCCAGCAGTGGCGGGACAGGGGTCCGGCATGGCTACACCTTC
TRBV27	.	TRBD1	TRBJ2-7	CASSSSALGQERNEQYF	TGTGCCAGCAGTTCATCCGCCTTGGGACAGGAAAGAAACGAGCAGTACTTC
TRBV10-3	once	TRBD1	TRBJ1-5	CAISERWTGENQPQHF	TGTGCCATCAGTGAGCGATGGACAGGGGAGAATCAGCCCCAGCATTTT
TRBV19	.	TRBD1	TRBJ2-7	CASSRDSLAYEQYF	TGTGCCAGTAGTAGGGACAGCCTTGCCTACGAGCAGTACTTC
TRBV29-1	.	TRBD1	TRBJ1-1	CSVEAGGAEAFF	TGCAGCGTTGAGGCAGGGGGCGCTGAAGCTTTCTTT
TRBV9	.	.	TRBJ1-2	CASSVEGPKVDYGYTF	TGTGCCAGCAGCGTAGAGGGGCCGAAGGTCGACTATGGCTACACCTTC
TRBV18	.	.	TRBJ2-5	CASSPDAQETQYF	TGTGCCAGCTCACCGGACGCTCAAGAGACCCAGTACTTC
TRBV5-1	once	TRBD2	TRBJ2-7	CASSLQGLAVSYEQYF	TGCGCCAGCAGCTTGCAAGGGCTAGCGGTGTCCTACGAGCAGTACTTC
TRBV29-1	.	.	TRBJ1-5	CSVGETENQPQHF	TGCAGCGTTGGGGAAACAGAAAATCAGCCCCAGCATTTT
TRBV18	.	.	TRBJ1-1	CASSPGGAGANTEAFF	TGTGCCAGCTCACCGGGGGGGGCCGGAGCGAACACTGAAGCTTTCTTT
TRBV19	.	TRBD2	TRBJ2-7	CASSTGLAGGYEQYF	TGTGCCAGTTCCACCGGACTAGCGGGAGGGTACGAGCAGTACTTC
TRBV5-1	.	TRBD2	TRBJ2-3	CASRSRGGFTNTQYF	TGCGCCAGCCGCTCGAGGGGAGGGTTTACAAATACGCAGTATTTT
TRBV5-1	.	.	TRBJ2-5	CASTLRVTKEQYF	TGCGCCAGCACCCTCCGGGTGACAAAAGAGCAGTACTTC
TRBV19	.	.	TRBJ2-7	CASRDSGEPSYEQYF	TGTGCCAGTAGAGATAGCGGAGAACCCTCCTACGAGCAGTACTTC
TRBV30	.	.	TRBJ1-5	CAWSDYSNQPQHF	TGTGCCTGGAGTGATTATAGCAATCAGCCCCAGCATTTT
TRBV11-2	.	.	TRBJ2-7	CASSLDLGEQYF	TGTGCCAGCAGCTTAGATCTGGGCGAGCAGTACTTC
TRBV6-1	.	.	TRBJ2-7	CASSVKESGEQYF	TGTGCCAGCAGTGTTAAGGAATCGGGTGAGCAGTACTTC
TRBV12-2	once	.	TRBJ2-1	CASPPSTSPFF	TGTGCAAGTCCCCCTTCGACGAGCCCGTTCTTC
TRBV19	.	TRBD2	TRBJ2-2	CASRRTSGKANTGELFF	TGTGCCAGTAGACGGACTAGCGGGAAGGCGAACACCGGGGAGCTGTTTTTT
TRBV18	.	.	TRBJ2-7	CASRGASLSEQYF	TGTGCCAGCCGGGGGGCGTCCCTAAGCGAGCAGTACTTC
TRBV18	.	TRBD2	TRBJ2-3	CASSPQGLAGEDTQYF	TGTGCCAGCTCTCCACAGGGACTAGCGGGAGAAGATACGCAGTATTTT
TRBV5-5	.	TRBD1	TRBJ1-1	CASRLRTTGDYEAFF	TGTGCCAGCAGACTACGGACCACAGGGGATTATGAAGCTTTCTTT
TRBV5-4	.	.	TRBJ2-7	CASSLAGLGASYEQYF	TGTGCCAGCAGCTTGGCCGGTTTGGGGGCCTCCTACGAGCAGTACTTC
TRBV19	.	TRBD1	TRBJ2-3	CASSMDRSSTNTQYF	TGTGCCAGTAGTATGGACAGGTCTAGCACAAATACGCAGTATTTT
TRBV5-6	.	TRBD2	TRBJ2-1	CASSFGLAPPPYNEQFF	TGTGCCAGCAGCTTCGGACTAGCGCCCCCCCCCTACAATGAGCAGTTCTTC
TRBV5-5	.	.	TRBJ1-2	CASRYHVSRKTYGF	TGTGCCAGCCGATATCATGTCTCGCGAAAGACCTATGGCTTC
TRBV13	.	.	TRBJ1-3	CASSLRVTSSGNTIYF	TGTGCCAGCAGCTTAAGGGTCACTAGCTCTGGAAACACCATATATTTT
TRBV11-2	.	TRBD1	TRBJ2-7	CASSLLQGVNEQYF	TGTGCCAGCAGCTTGTTACAGGGGGTGAACGAGCAGTACTTC
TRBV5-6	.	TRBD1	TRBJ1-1	CASSLPGQGGIGTEAFF	TGTGCCAGCAGCTTGCCGGGACAGGGTGGTATTGGCACTGAAGCTTTCTTT
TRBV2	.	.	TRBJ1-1	CASSGNRNTEAFF	TGTGCCAGCAGTGGAAACAGGAACACTGAAGCTTTCTTT
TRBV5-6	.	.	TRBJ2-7	CASHGDRTYEQYF	TGTGCCAGCCACGGAGACAGGACCTACGAGCAGTACTTC
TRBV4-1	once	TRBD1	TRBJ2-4	CASSLPGQKNIQYF	TGCGCCAGCAGCCTCCCGGGACAGAAAAACATTCAGTACTTC
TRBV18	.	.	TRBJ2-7	CASSEARGASEQYF	TGTGCCAGCTCAGAGGCTCGGGGAGCGAGTGAGCAGTACTTC
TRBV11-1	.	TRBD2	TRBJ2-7	CASSLSGGGSYEQYF	TGTGCCAGCAGCTTATCTGGGGGGGGATCCTACGAGCAGTACTTC
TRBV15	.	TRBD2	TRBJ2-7	CATSRAGGAYEQYF	TGTGCCACCAGTCGGGCGGGAGGGGCCTACGAGCAGTACTTC
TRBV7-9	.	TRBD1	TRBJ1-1	CASSLVGQSVSVTEAFF	TGTGCCAGCAGCTTGGTGGGACAGAGTGTTTCGGTCACTGAAGCTTTCTTT
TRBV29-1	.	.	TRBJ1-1	CSVRQARDTEAFF	TGCAGCGTCCGACAGGCAAGGGACACTGAAGCTTTCTTT
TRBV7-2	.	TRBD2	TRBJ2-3	CASSQLAGVEDTQYF	TGTGCCAGCAGCCAATTAGCGGGAGTTGAAGATACGCAGTATTTT
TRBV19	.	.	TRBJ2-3	CASATGRGSDTQYF	TGTGCCAGTGCTACAGGGCGGGGATCAGATACGCAGTATTTT
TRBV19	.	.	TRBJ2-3	CASSIRHTDTQYF	TGTGCCAGTAGTATCAGGCACACAGATACGCAGTATTTT
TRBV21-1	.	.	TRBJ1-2	CARSAGAGYGYTF	TGTGCCAGGAGCGCAGGGGCTGGCTATGGCTACACCTTC
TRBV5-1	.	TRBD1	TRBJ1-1	CASSGQGASNTEAFF	TGCGCCAGCAGCGGACAGGGTGCCTCGAACACTGAAGCTTTCTTT
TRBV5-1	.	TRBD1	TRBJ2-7	CASRYAGQGDEQYF	TGCGCCAGCAGGTATGCCGGACAGGGTGACGAGCAGTACTTC
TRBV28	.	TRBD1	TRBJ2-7	CASSTLGQYYEQYF	TGTGCCAGCAGTACGTTGGGACAGTACTACGAGCAGTACTTC
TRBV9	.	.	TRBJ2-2	CASSVGWGGTGELFF	TGTGCCAGCAGCGTAGGCTGGGGAGGCACCGGGGAGCTGTTTTTT
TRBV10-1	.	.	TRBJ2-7	CASSEGSEPYEQYF	TGCGCCAGCAGTGAAGGTAGCGAACCTTACGAGCAGTACTTC
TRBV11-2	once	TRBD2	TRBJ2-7	CASSFSGTYSYEQYF	TGTGCCAGCAGCTTTAGCGGGACTTACTCCTACGAGCAGTACTTC
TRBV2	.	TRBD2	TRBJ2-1	CASSELREHNEQFF	TGTGCCAGCAGTGAATTGCGGGAGCACAATGAGCAGTTCTTC
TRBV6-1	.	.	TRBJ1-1	CASSVAVEAFF	TGTGCCAGCAGTGTAGCGGTAGAAGCTTTCTTT
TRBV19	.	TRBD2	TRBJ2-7	CASSIRTSGSSYEQYF	TGTGCCAGTAGTATCAGGACTAGCGGGAGTTCCTACGAGCAGTACTTC